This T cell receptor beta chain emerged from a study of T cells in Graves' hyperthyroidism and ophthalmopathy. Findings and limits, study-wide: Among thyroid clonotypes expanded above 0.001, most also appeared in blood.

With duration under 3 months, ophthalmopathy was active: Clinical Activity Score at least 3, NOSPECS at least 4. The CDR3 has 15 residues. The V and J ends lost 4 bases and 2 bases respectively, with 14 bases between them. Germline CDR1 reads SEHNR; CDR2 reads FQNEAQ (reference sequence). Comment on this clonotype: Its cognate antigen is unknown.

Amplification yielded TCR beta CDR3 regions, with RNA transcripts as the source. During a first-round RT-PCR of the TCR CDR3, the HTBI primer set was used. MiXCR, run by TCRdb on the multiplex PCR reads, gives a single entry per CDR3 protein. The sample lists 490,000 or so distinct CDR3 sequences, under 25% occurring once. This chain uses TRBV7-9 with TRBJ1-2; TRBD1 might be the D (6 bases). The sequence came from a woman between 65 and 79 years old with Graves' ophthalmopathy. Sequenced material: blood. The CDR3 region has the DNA TGTGCCAGCAGCTCCTCGGGGCAGGGGAACTATGGCTACACCTTC. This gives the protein CASSSSGQGNYGYTF.